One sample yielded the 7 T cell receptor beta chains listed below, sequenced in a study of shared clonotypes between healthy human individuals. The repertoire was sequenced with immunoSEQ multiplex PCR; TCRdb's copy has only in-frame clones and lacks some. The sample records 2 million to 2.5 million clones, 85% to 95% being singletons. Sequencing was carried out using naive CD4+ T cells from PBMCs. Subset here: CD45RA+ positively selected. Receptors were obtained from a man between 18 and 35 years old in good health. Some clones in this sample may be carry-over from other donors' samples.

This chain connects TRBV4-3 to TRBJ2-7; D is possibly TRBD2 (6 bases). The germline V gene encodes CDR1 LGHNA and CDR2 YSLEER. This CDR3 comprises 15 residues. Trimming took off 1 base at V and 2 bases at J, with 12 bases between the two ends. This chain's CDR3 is CASSQGLANTYEQYF. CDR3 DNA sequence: TGCGCCAGCAGCCAAGGCCTAGCGAACACCTACGAGCAGTACTTC.

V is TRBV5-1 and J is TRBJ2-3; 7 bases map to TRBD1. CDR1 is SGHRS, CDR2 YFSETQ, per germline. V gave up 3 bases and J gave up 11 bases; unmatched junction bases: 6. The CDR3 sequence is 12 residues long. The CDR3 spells CASSSGQSGQYF. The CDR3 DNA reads TGCGCCAGCAGCTCGGGACAGTCTGGGCAGTATTTT. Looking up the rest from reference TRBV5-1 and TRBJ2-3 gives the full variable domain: KAGVTQTPRYLIKTRGQQVTLSCSPISGHRSVSWYQQTPGQGLQFLFEYFSETQRNKGNFPGRFSGRQFSNSRSEMNVSTLELGDSALYLCASSSGQSGQYFGPGTRLTVL.

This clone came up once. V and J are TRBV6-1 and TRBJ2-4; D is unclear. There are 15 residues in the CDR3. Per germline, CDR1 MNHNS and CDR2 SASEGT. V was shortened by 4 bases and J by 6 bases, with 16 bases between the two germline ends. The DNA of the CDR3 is TGTGCCAGCAGTGGGCTGGCCGGCTTGGGAAACATTCAGTACTTC. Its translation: CASSGLAGLGNIQYF.

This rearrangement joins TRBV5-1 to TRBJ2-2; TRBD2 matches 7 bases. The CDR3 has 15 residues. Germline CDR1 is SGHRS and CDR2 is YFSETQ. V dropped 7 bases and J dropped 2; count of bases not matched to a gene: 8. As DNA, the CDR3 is TGCGCCAGCTCCGGCCCGGGACTAAACACCGGGGAGCTGTTTTTT. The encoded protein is CASSGPGLNTGELFF.

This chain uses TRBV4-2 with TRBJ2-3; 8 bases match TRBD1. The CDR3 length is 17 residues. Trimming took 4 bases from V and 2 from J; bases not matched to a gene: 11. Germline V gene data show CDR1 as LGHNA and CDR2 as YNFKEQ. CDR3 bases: TGTGCCAGCAGCCCACTGACAGGGGAGTGGGTCACAGATACGCAGTATTTT. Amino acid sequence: CASSPLTGEWVTDTQYF.

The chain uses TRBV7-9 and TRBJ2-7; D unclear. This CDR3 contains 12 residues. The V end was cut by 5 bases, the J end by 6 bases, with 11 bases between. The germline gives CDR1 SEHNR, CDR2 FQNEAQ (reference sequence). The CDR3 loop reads CASSPGIGEQYF. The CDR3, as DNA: TGTGCCAGCAGCCCAGGTATCGGCGAGCAGTACTTC.

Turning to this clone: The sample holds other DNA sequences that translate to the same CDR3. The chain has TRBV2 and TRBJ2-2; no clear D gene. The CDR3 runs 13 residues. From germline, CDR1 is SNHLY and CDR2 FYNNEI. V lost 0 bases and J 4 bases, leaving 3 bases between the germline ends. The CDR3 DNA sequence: TGTGCCAGCAGTGAAGCTCCCACCGGGGAGCTGTTTTTT. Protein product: CASSEAPTGELFF. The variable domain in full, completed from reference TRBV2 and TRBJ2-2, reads EPEVTQTPSHQVTQMGQEVILRCVPISNHLYFYWYRQILGQKVEFLVSFYNNEISEKSEIFDDQFSVERPDGSNFTLKIRSTKLEDSAMYFCASSEAPTGELFFGEGSRLTVL.